This TCR beta chain appears in the sequencing data of a study of CD8 T cells in Susac syndrome. About 0.5 to 1 ug RNA was reverse transcribed with random hexamers. Using its own MiXCR run on the immunoSEQ multiplex PCR reads, TCRdb lists one record per CDR3 protein. This repertoire shows about 430,000 distinct CDR3 sequences, around 85% found once; its top ten account for under 0.15%. The germline V gene has CDR1 MRHNA and CDR2 SNTAGT. The CDR3 is 14 amino acids. V was cut by 0 bases and J by 0 bases, with 5 bases left in between. Material for sequencing was CD8+ T cells from PBMCs. The rearrangement links TRBV6-4 to TRBJ2-5; D uncertain. The source is a human donor with multiple sclerosis. In nucleotides, the CDR3 is TGTGCCAGCAGTGACTCGAACTACCAAGAGACCCAGTACTTC. This translates into CASSDSNYQETQYF.